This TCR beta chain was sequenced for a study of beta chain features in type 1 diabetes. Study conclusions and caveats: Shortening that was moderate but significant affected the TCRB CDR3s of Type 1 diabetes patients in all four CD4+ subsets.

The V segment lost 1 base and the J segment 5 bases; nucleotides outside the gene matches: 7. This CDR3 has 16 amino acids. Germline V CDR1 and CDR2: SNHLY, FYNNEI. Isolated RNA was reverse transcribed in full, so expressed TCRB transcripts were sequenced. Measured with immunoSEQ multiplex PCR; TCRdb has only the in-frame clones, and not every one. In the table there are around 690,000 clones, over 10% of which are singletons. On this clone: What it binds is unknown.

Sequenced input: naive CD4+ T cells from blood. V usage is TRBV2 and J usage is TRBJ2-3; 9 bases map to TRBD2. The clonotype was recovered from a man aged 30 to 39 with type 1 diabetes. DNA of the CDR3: TGTGCCAGCAGTGAAGGTAGCGGGGGACGTAGAGATACGCAGTATTTT. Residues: CASSEGSGGRRDTQYF.